The 12 T cell receptor beta chains below all came from one sample that was sequenced in a study of T cell changes during pregnancy in multiple sclerosis. Some clones are missing from TCRdb's copy, which holds only in-frame ones; the method was immunoSEQ multiplex PCR. The sample contains 50,000 to 65,000 clones, approximately 93% of which appear only once. The source material was CD8+ T cells from peripheral blood mononuclear cells, sampled in the second trimester of pregnancy. These receptor sequences come from a female donor with multiple sclerosis, enrolled in a pregnancy study.

The chain recombines TRBV27 with TRBJ2-7, with D maybe TRBD2 (6 bases). The V gene's germline CDR1 is MNHEY and CDR2 SMNVEV (reference sequence). The germline V and J ends were trimmed by 6 bases and 2 bases, with 20 bases remaining between them. The CDR3 covers 16 residues. As DNA, the CDR3 is TGTGCCAGCAGGCCAAACCAGCTAGCGTATACCTACGAGCAGTACTTC. It yields the protein CASRPNQLAYTYEQYF.

The rearrangement uses TRBV7-9 and TRBJ2-7; D uncertain. The CDR3 totals 14 residues. Germline V gene lookup returns CDR1 SEHNR and CDR2 FQNEAQ (reference sequence). Trimming left V 1 base short and J 4 bases short, with 11 bases between. DNA for the CDR3: TGTGCCAGCAGCTTAGGTTCGGTCCTTTACGAGCAGTACTTC. Its protein is CASSLGSVLYEQYF.

This clone came up once. This sequence joins TRBV5-1 and TRBJ2-2, with TRBD1 matching 9 bases. The J segment lost 0 bases and the V segment lost 2 bases, leaving 11 bases of the junction unmatched. Germline V lookup: CDR1 SGHRS, CDR2 YFSETQ. The CDR3 loop spans 19 amino acids. For the CDR3, the DNA is TGCGCCAGCAGCTTTCCGGGACAGGGCGTACTAGCGAACACCGGGGAGCTGTTTTTT. It codes for CASSFPGQGVLANTGELFF.

The rearrangement joins TRBV7-9 to TRBJ2-1; 8 bases are shared with TRBD2. The V and J ends lost 2 bases and 0 bases, in that order; junction bases with no gene match: 0. Germline lookup yields CDR1 SEHNR and CDR2 FQNEAQ (reference sequence). CDR3 length: 15 residues. The DNA of the CDR3 is TGTGCCAGCAGCTTAAGCGGGAGCTCCTACAATGAGCAGTTCTTC. Protein sequence: CASSLSGSSYNEQFF.

The chain uses TRBV5-4 and TRBJ2-1; D might be TRBD1 (8 bases). Trimming took 5 bases from V and 4 from J, leaving 25 bases between them. The length of the CDR3 is 18 residues. In germline, CDR1 is SGHNT, CDR2 YYREEE (reference sequence). The CDR3 sequence: CASRSPTGGQENYNEQFF. The CDR3 DNA is TGTGCCAGCAGATCCCCGACGGGGGGACAGGAAAATTACAATGAGCAGTTCTTC.

This chain joins TRBV2 and TRBJ2-3; D unclear. This CDR3 region has 10 residues. V lost 8 bases and J 5 bases, leaving 5 bases between the germline ends. Germline V gene sequence: CDR1 SNHLY, CDR2 FYNNEI. In DNA, the CDR3 is TGTGCCAGCGAGGAAGATACGCAGTATTTT. Translated, it gives CASEEDTQYF.

V gene TRBV19 combines with J gene TRBJ2-1; 10 nucleotides line up with TRBD1. Trimming took 6 bases from V and 6 from J; bases not matched to a gene: 5. CDR3 length: 14 amino acids. Germline V gene lookup returns CDR1 LNHDA and CDR2 SQIVND (reference sequence). CDR3 amino acids: CASSDRGLGNEQFF. CDR3 nucleotides: TGTGCCAGTAGCGACAGGGGGCTAGGCAATGAGCAGTTCTTC.

V is TRBV9 and J is TRBJ2-1; 8 bases line up with TRBD2. CDR3 length equals 15 residues. V was clipped by 3 bases and J by 5 bases; unmatched bases: 7. Germline V gene sequence: CDR1 SGDLS, CDR2 YYNGEE. The CDR3 reads CASSASGSSHNEQFF. The DNA of the CDR3 is TGTGCCAGCAGCGCCAGCGGGAGTTCCCACAATGAGCAGTTCTTC.

The V call is TRBV9, the J call TRBJ1-4, with D possibly being TRBD1 (5 bases). The CDR3 sequence is 15 residues long. Germline CDR1 SGDLS, CDR2 YYNGEE. Deletions cut 4 bases from V and 3 bases from J, with 13 bases between. CDR3 nucleotide sequence: TGTGCCAGCAGCCGAGGGACTCTTTCTAATGAAAAACTGTTTTTT. This codes for CASSRGTLSNEKLFF. Looking up the rest from reference TRBV9 and TRBJ1-4 gives the full variable domain: DSGVTQTPKHLITATGQRVTLRCSPRSGDLSVYWYQQSLDQGLQFLIQYYNGEERAKGNILERFSAQQFPDLHSELNLSSLELGDSALYFCASSRGTLSNEKLFFGSGTQLSVL.

V and J are TRBV19 and TRBJ2-1; possible D gene TRBD2, 5 bases. Germline V lookup: CDR1 LNHDA, CDR2 SQIVND (reference sequence). The CDR3 contains 14 residues. The V end lost 5 bases, the J end lost 3 bases, and 11 bases lay between the germline ends. DNA of the CDR3: TGTGCCAGTAGTGACGGCGGGCTCTACAATGAGCAGTTCTTC. This translates into CASSDGGLYNEQFF.

This chain uses TRBV14 with TRBJ2-1; a weak D match, TRBD1 (6 bases). With 1 base removed from V and 2 bases from J, the gap between germline ends came to 9 bases. CDR3 length: 15 amino acids. The germline V gene has CDR1 SGHDN and CDR2 FVKESK. CDR3: CASSQGQGTYNEQFF. Here the CDR3 DNA reads TGTGCCAGCAGCCAAGGCCAGGGGACCTACAATGAGCAGTTCTTC.

The genes are TRBV19 and TRBJ2-1; 13 bases map to TRBD2. Germline V gives CDR1 LNHDA, CDR2 SQIVND (reference sequence). After removal of 4 bases from V and 6 bases from J, the junction contained 0 bases not matched to a gene. The CDR3 extends over 14 amino acids. CDR3 in amino acids: CASSRLAGGNEQFF. CDR3 DNA: TGTGCCAGTAGTAGACTAGCGGGAGGCAATGAGCAGTTCTTC.